This is a list of T cell receptor beta chains from one sample in a study of graft-versus-host responses after intestinal transplantation. TCRdb keeps only in-frame clones here, not all; method: immunoSEQ multiplex PCR. The repertoire holds fewer than 130,000 clones, with 85% to 95% as singletons. These receptors have no known antigen. Sequencing used unstimulated CD8+ T cells sorted from spleen or lymph node cells, obtained before intestinal transplant. These receptors all come from a human donor who received an intestinal transplant. CDR3s include the opening cysteine and the closing phenylalanine or tryptophan. A D gene is named only where the DNA matches it firmly. Not all rows give a size; the values are once, few, many and, for expanded clones, a class.

d_call	v_call	clone_size	j_call	cdr3_aa	cdr3_nt
-	TRBV15	-	TRBJ2-1	CATSGGRHNEQFF	TGTGCCACCAGCGGTGGGCGGCACAATGAGCAGTTCTTC
-	TRBV6-1	-	TRBJ2-7	CASSPRGGPNYEQYF	TGTGCCAGCAGCCCCAGGGGAGGGCCTAACTACGAGCAGTACTTC
-	TRBV10-3	few	TRBJ2-7	CAISESDHEQYF	TGTGCCATCAGTGAGTCGGACCACGAGCAGTACTTC
TRBD1	TRBV6-6	-	TRBJ1-3	CASSYKTGSGNTIYF	TGTGCCAGCAGTTATAAGACAGGGTCTGGAAACACCATATATTTT
-	TRBV15	-	TRBJ2-1	CATNKGRWQFF	TGTGCCACCAACAAGGGGAGATGGCAGTTCTTC
TRBD2	TRBV14	-	TRBJ2-7	CASSQVGKGLTGGDYEQYF	TGTGCCAGCAGCCAAGTGGGGAAGGGCTTAACGGGGGGAGACTACGAGCAGTACTTC
TRBD2	TRBV7-6	-	TRBJ2-2	CASSRRTSGRNTGELFF	TGTGCCAGCAGCCGGCGGACTAGCGGAAGAAACACCGGGGAGCTGTTTTTT
TRBD1	TRBV5-1	-	TRBJ1-3	CASSLDRGSGNTIYF	TGCGCCAGCAGCTTGGACAGGGGCTCTGGAAACACCATATATTTT
-	TRBV14	-	TRBJ1-2	CASSPTGRYGYTF	TGTGCCAGCAGCCCCACCGGTCGGTATGGCTACACCTTC
TRBD1	TRBV6-5	-	TRBJ2-7	CASSYPGQGTYEQYF	TGTGCCAGCAGTTACCCAGGACAGGGGACCTACGAGCAGTACTTC
TRBD1	TRBV19	-	TRBJ2-7	CASSFGTGGMYEQYF	TGTGCCAGTAGTTTCGGGACAGGGGGTATGTACGAGCAGTACTTC
TRBD1	TRBV27	-	TRBJ2-7	CASSLAGTGSEQYF	TGTGCCAGCAGTTTAGCCGGGACAGGGAGTGAGCAGTACTTC
TRBD1	TRBV15	-	TRBJ2-1	CATSRELGQGRDEQFF	TGTGCCACCAGCAGAGAGTTGGGACAGGGACGGGATGAGCAGTTCTTC
-	TRBV30	-	TRBJ2-7	CAWSVFGVGEQYF	TGTGCCTGGAGTGTATTCGGGGTGGGGGAGCAGTACTTC
-	TRBV4-1	-	TRBJ2-1	CASSQEGQGPPYSYNEQFF	TGCGCCAGCAGCCAAGAGGGGCAGGGCCCACCTTATTCCTACAATGAGCAGTTCTTC
-	TRBV19	-	TRBJ1-3	CASSIGTFSGNTIYF	TGTGCCAGTAGTATTGGGACCTTCTCTGGAAACACCATATATTTT
-	TRBV6-6	-	TRBJ2-1	CASSLTTGEQFF	TGTGCCAGCAGTTTAACTACGGGTGAGCAGTTCTTC
TRBD1	TRBV27	-	TRBJ2-1	CASSSRDRAGNEQFF	TGTGCCAGCAGTTCCCGGGACAGGGCGGGGAATGAGCAGTTCTTC
-	TRBV27	-	TRBJ2-5	CASTTEGETQYF	TGTGCCAGCACCACGGAGGGTGAGACCCAGTACTTC
-	TRBV7-8	-	TRBJ2-3	CASSLVGDRHTDTQYF	TGTGCCAGCAGCTTAGTTGGGGACCGACACACAGATACGCAGTATTTT
TRBD2	TRBV6-6	-	TRBJ2-1	CASSLTSGRDYNEQFF	TGTGCCAGCAGTCTGACTAGCGGGAGAGATTACAATGAGCAGTTCTTC
TRBD2	TRBV7-9	-	TRBJ2-1	CASSFPVAGLTYNEQFF	TGTGCCAGCAGCTTCCCGGTAGCGGGCCTGACCTACAATGAGCAGTTCTTC
TRBD1	TRBV11-3	-	TRBJ2-1	CASSDRDSANNEQFF	TGTGCCAGCAGCGACCGGGACAGCGCAAACAATGAGCAGTTCTTC
-	TRBV2	-	TRBJ2-7	CASSANHEQYF	TGTGCCAGCAGTGCTAACCACGAGCAGTACTTC
-	TRBV14	-	TRBJ1-2	CASSQEGRDYGYTF	TGTGCCAGCAGCCAGGAGGGGCGGGACTATGGCTACACCTTC
TRBD2	TRBV19	-	TRBJ2-4	CASSSIREGHIQYF	TGTGCCAGTAGCAGCATCAGGGAGGGGCACATTCAGTACTTC
-	TRBV5-6	few	TRBJ2-7	CASSVGGVLYEQYF	TGTGCCAGCAGCGTAGGTGGGGTTTTGTACGAGCAGTACTTC
-	TRBV9	-	TRBJ2-2	CASSQGGGDTGELFF	TGTGCCAGCAGCCAAGGGGGGGGTGACACCGGGGAGCTGTTTTTT
TRBD1	TRBV10-2	-	TRBJ2-7	CASSEAGGGEQYF	TGCGCCAGCAGTGAGGCAGGGGGCGGCGAGCAGTACTTC
-	TRBV5-1	-	TRBJ2-3	CASSLVRAGITDTQYF	TGCGCCAGCAGCTTGGTTCGAGCCGGAATCACAGATACGCAGTATTTT
-	TRBV2	-	TRBJ1-1	CASSEVKAFF	TGTGCCAGCAGTGAAGTAAAAGCTTTCTTT
-	TRBV6-5	-	TRBJ2-7	CASSERDEQYF	TGTGCCAGCAGTGAAAGGGACGAGCAGTACTTC
TRBD2	TRBV27	-	TRBJ2-1	CASSPIAGGPSNEQFF	TGTGCCAGCAGCCCAATAGCGGGAGGGCCCAGCAATGAGCAGTTCTTC
-	TRBV28	-	TRBJ2-5	CASSPPARGQPQETQYF	TGTGCCAGCAGTCCGCCAGCCCGGGGTCAGCCCCAAGAGACCCAGTACTTC
-	TRBV6-1	-	TRBJ1-2	CASRGTLVGYTF	TGTGCCAGCAGGGGGACGCTCGTTGGCTACACCTTC
-	TRBV5-1	-	TRBJ2-7	CASSEGGSYEQYF	TGCGCCAGCAGCGAGGGCGGGTCCTACGAGCAGTACTTC